This T cell receptor (beta chain) appears in the sequencing data of a study of lymphopenia after photon versus proton radiotherapy. Study conclusions and caveats: Oligoclonal CD8+ Temra expansion after nadir drove photon patients' diversity drop.

With regard to this clone: What it binds is unknown.

The CDR3 length is 16 residues. Trimming pared 1 base from V and 2 bases from J, leaving 15 bases between. The germline CDR1 and CDR2 sequences are SGHKS and YYEKEE (reference sequence). Repertoires were generated with immunoSEQ multiplex PCR, while TCRdb's copy carries only in-frame clones and drops some. The sample shows 17,000 or so clones, roughly nine tenths of them seen only once. This sequence joins TRBV5-5 and TRBJ1-1; a possible D gene is TRBD1 (5 bases). The sample consisted of peripheral blood, taken from a patient treated with proton-based radiotherapy. The source of this sequence is a man in his 70s with pancreatic cancer. The CDR3 nucleotides read TGTGCCAGCAGCTTGTCTAGGGGACTTTTTAACACTGAAGCTTTCTTT. It yields the protein CASSLSRGLFNTEAFF.